This T cell receptor beta chain was recovered during a study of blood T cell repertoires in COVID-19. V was clipped by 5 bases and J by 5 bases, with 16 bases between them. The germline V gene encodes CDR1 GTSNPN and CDR2 SVGIG (reference sequence). This CDR3 is built from 13 residues. Libraries were prepared by immunoSEQ multiplex PCR; TCRdb keeps only in-frame clonotypes and omits some of them. The sample lists some 400,000 clones, around 92% occurring once. The receptor's source is a woman aged 25 to 39 who had recovered from COVID-19. V and J are TRBV30 and TRBJ2-7, with a tentative D call TRBD1 (7 bases). Sequenced input: PBMCs or T cells enriched from blood (not recorded which). The DNA of the CDR3 is TGTGCCTGGGGAACCGGAGGGGGCGACGAGCAGTACTTC. Residues: CAWGTGGGDEQYF.